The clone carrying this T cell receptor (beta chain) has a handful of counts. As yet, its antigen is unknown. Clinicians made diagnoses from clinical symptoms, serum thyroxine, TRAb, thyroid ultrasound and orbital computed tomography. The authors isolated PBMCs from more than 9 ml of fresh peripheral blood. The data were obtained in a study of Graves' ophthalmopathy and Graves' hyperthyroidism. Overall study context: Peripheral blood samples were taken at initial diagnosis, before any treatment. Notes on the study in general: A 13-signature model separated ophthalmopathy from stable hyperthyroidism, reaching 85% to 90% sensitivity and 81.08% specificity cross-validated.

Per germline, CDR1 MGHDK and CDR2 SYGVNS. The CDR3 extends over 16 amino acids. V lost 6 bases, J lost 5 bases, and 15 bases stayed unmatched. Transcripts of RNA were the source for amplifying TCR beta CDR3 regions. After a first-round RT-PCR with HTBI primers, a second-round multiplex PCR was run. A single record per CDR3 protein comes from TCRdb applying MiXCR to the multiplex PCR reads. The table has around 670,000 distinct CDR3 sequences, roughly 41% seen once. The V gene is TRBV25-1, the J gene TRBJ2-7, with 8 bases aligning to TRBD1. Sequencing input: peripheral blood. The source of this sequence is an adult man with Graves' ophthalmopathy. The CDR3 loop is CASSKRPGTGFHEQYF. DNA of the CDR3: TGTGCCAGCAGCAAGAGACCCGGGACAGGTTTCCACGAGCAGTACTTC.